This T cell receptor (beta chain) was sequenced for a study of T cell clonotyping in hematopoietic cell transplantation. At the level of the study: Cytoreduction preceded collection of pretransplant recipient samples.

As for this clone: Its antigen is undetermined.

Study-wide results and caveats: At the given depth, recipient repertoires were over 95% de novo clonotypes.

Libraries were prepared by immunoSEQ multiplex PCR; TCRdb keeps only in-frame clonotypes and omits some of them. The sample holds thousands of clones; roughly 90% are singletons and the top ten take 25% to 35%. This CDR3 is built from 14 residues. J gave up 7 bases and V 3 bases, and 6 bases lay outside the gene matches. CDR1 is LNHDA and CDR2 is SQIVND in the germline V gene (reference sequence). The sample's time point: recipient sample about 28 days before transplant, after cytoreduction. The chain employs TRBV19 and TRBJ1-5, with TRBD1 matching 7 bases. The sample was peripheral blood mononuclear cells, taken before stem cell transplant. The sequence came from a woman aged 55-70 years with acute myeloid leukemia. Some clones in this sample may be carry-over from other donors' samples. DNA of the CDR3: TGTGCCAGTAGTATCATTACAGGGGACCAGCCCCAGCATTTT. Its translation is CASSIITGDQPQHF.